The rows below give T cell receptor beta chains drawn from one sample of a study of T cell responses to AZD1222 COVID-19 vaccine. Measured with immunoSEQ multiplex PCR; TCRdb has only the in-frame clones, and not every one. The sample yields 68,000 or so clones, about 88% seen once. The specimen was peripheral blood, collected on day 0 of AZD1222 vaccination. Receptor source: an adult in good health. Both conserved end residues are part of each CDR3. A D gene is named only where the DNA matches it firmly. Clone size appears in some rows only: once, few, many, or a class for an expanded clone.

J,size,D,V,CDR3,DNA
TRBJ2-2,-,-,TRBV11-2,CASTILGREGSTGELFF,TGTGCCAGCACCATATTGGGCAGGGAAGGAAGCACCGGGGAGCTGTTTTTT
TRBJ2-7,-,-,TRBV5-4,CASSLFSGSGYTYEQYF,TGTGCCAGCAGCTTGTTTTCAGGGTCCGGCTATACCTACGAGCAGTACTTC
TRBJ1-1,-,TRBD1,TRBV5-1,CASSSPDRGRAEAFF,TGCGCCAGCAGCTCTCCGGACAGGGGGCGGGCTGAAGCTTTCTTT
TRBJ2-1,few,-,TRBV3-1/TRBV3-2,CASSPAGWSDSYNEQFF,TGTGCCAGCAGCCCCGCCGGTTGGAGCGACTCCTACAATGAGCAGTTCTTC
TRBJ1-2,-,TRBD1,TRBV7-8,CASSSPGQEEDGNYGYTF,TGTGCCAGCAGCTCCCCGGGACAGGAGGAGGATGGTAACTATGGCTACACCTTC
TRBJ1-4,-,TRBD1,TRBV14,CASSPQGIGEKLFF,TGTGCCAGCAGCCCACAGGGGATTGGCGAAAAACTGTTTTTT
TRBJ1-1,-,-,TRBV2,CASILTGEAFF,TGTGCCAGCATTTTGACAGGTGAAGCTTTCTTT
TRBJ1-1,-,TRBD1,TRBV19,CASATTGGAGSTEAFF,TGTGCCAGTGCGACTACAGGGGGCGCGGGATCCACTGAAGCTTTCTTT
TRBJ2-5,-,-,TRBV6-6,CATSRRYQETQYF,TGTGCTACTAGCAGAAGATACCAAGAGACCCAGTACTTC
TRBJ1-5,-,-,TRBV19,CASTNWGGGSQPQHF,TGTGCCAGTACCAACTGGGGAGGGGGGAGTCAGCCCCAGCATTTT
TRBJ2-1,-,-,TRBV19,CASSDLGTGILDEQFF,TGTGCCAGTAGTGACCTTGGGACCGGGATCTTGGATGAGCAGTTCTTC
TRBJ1-2,-,-,TRBV2,CASSGEGNYYGYTF,TGTGCCAGCAGTGGGGAGGGAAATTACTATGGCTACACCTTC
TRBJ2-7,-,TRBD1,TRBV6-2/TRBV6-3,CASSPDRVTYEQYF,TGTGCCAGCAGTCCAGACAGGGTCACCTACGAGCAGTACTTC
TRBJ1-6,-,-,TRBV6-1,CASSEAGVSPLHF,TGTGCCAGCAGTGAAGCAGGGGTTTCACCCCTCCACTTT
TRBJ2-3,once,-,TRBV28,CASSGRDTQYF,TGTGCCAGCAGTGGCAGAGATACGCAGTATTTT
TRBJ1-4,-,-,TRBV2,CASSGGLNEKLFF,TGTGCCAGCAGTGGGGGACTTAATGAAAAACTGTTTTTT
TRBJ2-1,many,TRBD2,TRBV6-2/TRBV6-3,CASSYSTSGSDEQFF,TGTGCCAGCAGTTACTCGACTAGCGGGAGTGATGAGCAGTTCTTC
TRBJ1-2,few,-,TRBV2,CASSEQALANYGYTF,TGTGCCAGCAGTGAACAGGCCTTAGCTAACTATGGCTACACCTTC
TRBJ2-3,-,-,TRBV6-6,CASSYSVGSNSDTQYF,TGTGCCAGCAGTTACTCGGTCGGGAGTAACTCAGATACGCAGTATTTT
TRBJ2-1,-,-,TRBV9,CASSVAQSSYNEQFF,TGTGCCAGCAGCGTAGCTCAAAGCTCCTACAATGAGCAGTTCTTC
TRBJ1-2,-,-,TRBV7-9,CASSLEALTDYGYTF,TGTGCCAGCAGCTTAGAGGCGTTAACGGACTATGGCTACACCTTC
TRBJ2-2,-,-,TRBV27,CASSFFGELFF,TGTGCCAGCAGTTTTTTCGGGGAGCTGTTTTTT
TRBJ2-1,-,TRBD2,TRBV7-8,CASRTSGEGDEQFF,TGTGCCAGCAGAACTAGCGGGGAGGGAGATGAGCAGTTCTTC
TRBJ1-3,-,-,TRBV5-6,CASSNTGTRNTIYF,TGTGCCAGCAGCAACACCGGGACCAGAAACACCATATATTTT
TRBJ1-1,-,-,TRBV12-5,CASGLQFGTEAFF,TGTGCTAGTGGTTTGCAATTTGGCACTGAAGCTTTCTTT
TRBJ1-6,-,-,TRBV6-1,CASSETINSPLHF,TGTGCCAGCAGTGAAACTATTAATTCACCCCTCCACTTT
TRBJ2-7,-,-,TRBV28,CASSLGLEGAYEQYF,TGTGCCAGCAGTTTGGGGCTTGAGGGGGCCTACGAGCAGTACTTC
TRBJ1-1,-,-,TRBV28,CASSFIFGAEAFF,TGTGCCAGCAGTTTTATTTTCGGGGCTGAAGCTTTCTTT
TRBJ2-7,-,TRBD1,TRBV18,CASSPGTGQPYEQYF,TGTGCCAGCTCACCCGGGACAGGGCAGCCCTACGAGCAGTACTTC
TRBJ2-3,once,TRBD2,TRBV10-3,CAISPRGGSFRADTQYF,TGTGCCATCTCACCACGGGGCGGGAGTTTCCGGGCAGATACGCAGTATTTT
TRBJ1-5,-,-,TRBV19,CASSIEEWGRPQHF,TGTGCCAGTAGTATAGAAGAGTGGGGGCGGCCCCAGCATTTT
TRBJ2-7,-,-,TRBV5-1,CASSWDGAREQYF,TGCGCCAGCAGCTGGGACGGGGCGAGGGAGCAGTACTTC
TRBJ2-5,-,TRBD2,TRBV5-1,CASGTSGNHETQYF,TGCGCCAGCGGGACTAGCGGGAATCATGAGACCCAGTACTTC
TRBJ2-1,-,-,TRBV5-8,CASSFGDPREQFF,TGTGCCAGCAGCTTCGGGGATCCCCGTGAGCAGTTCTTC
TRBJ2-4,-,TRBD2,TRBV19,CASSIRTSGSIKNIQYF,TGTGCCAGTAGTATCAGGACTAGCGGGAGTATAAAGAACATTCAGTACTTC
TRBJ1-6,-,-,TRBV4-1,CASSQVPGSNSPLHF,TGCGCCAGCAGCCAAGTGCCGGGAAGTAATTCACCCCTCCACTTT
TRBJ1-5,-,-,TRBV18,CASSRQDNQPQHF,TGTGCCAGCTCACGACAGGACAATCAGCCCCAGCATTTT